These 12 T cell receptor beta chains were sequenced from one sample in a study of a mutant IDH1 vaccine in newly diagnosed glioma. The antigens for these receptors are not known. Described time point: week 23, last vaccination. Topical imiquimod was applied with each vaccine dose, which held 300 ug of mutant IDH1 20-mer peptide. Measured with immunoSEQ multiplex PCR; TCRdb has only the in-frame clones, and not every one. This table has some 80,000 clones, 75% to 90% appearing once. Sample: PBMCs, taken from a glioma patient whose treatment included an IDH1 peptide vaccine. These receptors all come from a woman between 45 and 65 years old with glioma.

A single count supports this clone. V is TRBV12-5 and J is TRBJ2-7; the D gene is possibly TRBD2 (6 bases). V was pared by 3 bases and J by 0 bases, with 15 bases between. Germline values: CDR1 LGHNT, CDR2 FRNRAP. The CDR3 runs 16 residues. This CDR3 is CASGFGGSGPSYEQYF. As DNA, the CDR3 is TGTGCTAGTGGTTTTGGGGGTAGCGGACCCTCCTACGAGCAGTACTTC.

The chain couples TRBV9 to TRBJ2-7; D is possibly TRBD1 or TRBD2 (5 bases each). Per germline, CDR1 SGDLS and CDR2 YYNGEE. V gave up 7 bases and J gave up 3 bases, with 11 bases separating them. The CDR3 is made up of 12 amino acids. This chain's CDR3 is CASGRDGYEQYF. Written as DNA, the CDR3 is TGTGCCAGCGGCCGGGACGGCTACGAGCAGTACTTC.

This chain links TRBV2 with TRBJ2-7; 7 positions agree with TRBD1. CDR1 and CDR2 (germline): SNHLY, FYNNEI. This CDR3 is built from 14 residues. After removal of 4 bases from V and 5 bases from J, the junction contained 8 bases not matched to a gene. The DNA for the CDR3 is TGTGCCAGCAGTGGGGGTGTAGGGGGCAACGAGCAGTACTTC. Protein product: CASSGGVGGNEQYF.

The CDR3 DNA follows: TGTGCCAGCCGACCCGGGACAGGGTATGTTGGCTACACCTTC. This codes for CASRPGTGYVGYTF. The rearrangement links TRBV6-5 to TRBJ1-2; 9 nucleotides match TRBD1. With V trimmed by 8 bases and J by 7 bases, 11 bases remained unmatched. This CDR3 contains 14 residues. CDR1 is MNHEY, CDR2 SVGAGI, per germline.

This chain connects TRBV28 to TRBJ2-7; D not certain. The CDR3 consists of 14 residues. V lost 3 bases and J 2 bases, leaving 11 bases between the germline ends. Per the germline V gene, CDR1 is MDHEN and CDR2 is SYDVKM. The CDR3 here is CASSFIITPYEQYF. In nucleotides, the CDR3 is TGTGCCAGCAGTTTCATTATTACCCCCTACGAGCAGTACTTC.

This chain links TRBV5-1 with TRBJ2-1; D gene uncertain. Germline V CDR1 and CDR2: SGHRS, YFSETQ. The CDR3 length is 15 residues. V was cut by 2 bases and J by 8 bases, with 17 bases left in between. The CDR3 DNA reads TGCGCCAGCAGCTTTTCTACTACTAAGATGGATGAGCAGTTCTTC. Translated: CASSFSTTKMDEQFF.

The gene calls are TRBV19 and TRBJ2-1; perhaps TRBD1 as D (6 bases). Per the germline V gene, CDR1 is LNHDA and CDR2 is SQIVND (reference sequence). V was pared by 7 bases and J by 2 bases, with 12 bases between. The CDR3 is 14 residues long. CDR3 loop: CASTEGGTYNEQFF. The CDR3 region has the DNA TGTGCCAGTACTGAAGGGGGAACCTACAATGAGCAGTTCTTC.

Only a few counts were recorded for this clone. The chain links TRBV12-5 to TRBJ1-5; D is uncertain. CDR3 length: 13 residues. Deletions cut 4 bases from V and 9 bases from J, with 13 bases between. Germline loops: CDR1 LGHNT, CDR2 FRNRAP. Written as DNA, the CDR3 is TGTGCTAGTGGTTCCTCGGACCGAACGCCCCAGCATTTT. It is translated as CASGSSDRTPQHF.

This chain uses TRBV5-6 with TRBJ1-6; no clear D. Germline V gene lookup returns CDR1 SGHDT and CDR2 YYEEEE. Between the trimmed V and J ends, which lost 2 bases and 2 bases, there was a span of 11 bases. The CDR3 runs 16 residues. The CDR3 spells CASSFQGRPYNSPLHF. Here the CDR3 DNA reads TGTGCCAGCAGCTTTCAAGGGAGGCCCTATAATTCACCCCTCCACTTT.

The chain joins TRBV28 to TRBJ2-1; 7 bases align to TRBD2. Unmatched junction bases numbered 9, after V lost 6 bases and J lost 7 bases. The length of the CDR3 is 14 residues. Per germline, CDR1 MDHEN and CDR2 SYDVKM. CDR3 nucleotide sequence: TGTGCCAGCAGGAGGTCGCGGGGGTGGAATGAGCAGTTCTTC. Protein: CASRRSRGWNEQFF.

The CDR3 nucleotides are TGTGCCAGCAGCTGGGGAGGTCGGGGGCGCCCCGGACCCCAGCATTTT. Its translation is CASSWGGRGRPGPQHF. The chain joins TRBV5-6 to TRBJ1-5; perhaps TRBD1 as D (6 bases). The CDR3 length is 16 residues. The ends were cut back, 3 bases at V and 10 bases at J, with 23 bases in the middle. Germline values: CDR1 SGHDT, CDR2 YYEEEE.

This clone has a single count. V and J are TRBV19 and TRBJ1-5; possibly TRBD1 for D (6 bases). Germline CDR1 and CDR2: LNHDA and SQIVND (reference sequence). The CDR3 is 15 amino acids. Trimming left V 7 bases short and J 2 bases short, with 15 bases between. The CDR3 nucleotides read TGTGCCAGTACCACGGGGGGGGGCGGCAATCAGCCCCAGCATTTT. It is translated as CASTTGGGGNQPQHF.